This T cell receptor beta chain derives from a study of blood T cells in healthy people across ages. It was with a sample-barcoded 5' primer and a J-beta primer mix that a second PCR of about 6 to 11 cycles was run. In TCRdb, the 5' RACE reads were re-called with MiXCR into one record per CDR3 protein. The sample has hundreds of thousands of distinct CDR3 sequences; 25% to 30% are singletons. Germline assignment: CDR1 SEHNR and CDR2 FQNEAQ (reference sequence). This CDR3 comprises 17 residues. On this clonotype itself: With a much larger clone just one base away, this may be a read error.

The receptor was isolated from a woman aged 80 or over in good health. The chain links TRBV7-9 to TRBJ2-6, with 7 bases that match TRBD1. The material sequenced was blood. CDR3 amino acids: CASSLGTGISGANVPTF. The DNA for the CDR3 is TGTGCCAGCAGCTTAGGGACAGGAATTTCTGGGGCCAACGTCCCGACTTTC.